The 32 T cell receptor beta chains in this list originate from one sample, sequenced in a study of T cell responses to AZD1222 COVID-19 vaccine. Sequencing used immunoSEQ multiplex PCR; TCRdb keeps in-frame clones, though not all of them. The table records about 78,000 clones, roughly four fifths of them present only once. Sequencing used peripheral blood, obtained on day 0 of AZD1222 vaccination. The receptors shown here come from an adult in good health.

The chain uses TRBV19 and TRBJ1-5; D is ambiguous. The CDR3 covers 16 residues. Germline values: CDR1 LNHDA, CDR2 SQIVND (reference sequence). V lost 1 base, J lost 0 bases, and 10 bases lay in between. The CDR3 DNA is TGTGCCAGTAGTATAGTACAGCCATATAGCAATCAGCCCCAGCATTTT. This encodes CASSIVQPYSNQPQHF.

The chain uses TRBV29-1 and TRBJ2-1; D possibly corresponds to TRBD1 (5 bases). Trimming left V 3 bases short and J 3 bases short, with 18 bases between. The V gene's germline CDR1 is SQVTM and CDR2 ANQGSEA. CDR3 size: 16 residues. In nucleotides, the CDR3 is TGCAGCGTTGATAGTCCGGCAGGGCCCCTCTACAATGAGCAGTTCTTC. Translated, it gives CSVDSPAGPLYNEQFF.

The CDR3 loop is CASSYTTFGQTNSYNEQFF. In nucleotides, the CDR3 is TGTGCCAGCAGTTACACGACATTCGGACAGACCAACTCCTACAATGAGCAGTTCTTC. The chain is built from TRBV6-2 or TRBV6-3 and TRBJ2-1, with a tentative D call TRBD1 (6 bases). This CDR3 has 19 amino acids. Germline loops: CDR1 MNHEY, CDR2 SVGEGT. Trimming cost V 2 bases and J 0 bases, with 20 bases left between them.

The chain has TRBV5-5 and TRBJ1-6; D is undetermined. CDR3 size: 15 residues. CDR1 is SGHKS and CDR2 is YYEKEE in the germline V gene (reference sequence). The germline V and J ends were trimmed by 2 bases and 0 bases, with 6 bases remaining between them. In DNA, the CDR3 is TGTGCCAGCAGCTTTGGCGGCTCCTATAATTCACCCCTCCACTTT. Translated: CASSFGGSYNSPLHF.

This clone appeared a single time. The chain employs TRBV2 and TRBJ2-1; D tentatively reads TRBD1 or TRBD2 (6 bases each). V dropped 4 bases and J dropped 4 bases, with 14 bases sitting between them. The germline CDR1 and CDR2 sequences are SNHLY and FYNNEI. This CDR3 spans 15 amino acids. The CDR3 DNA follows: TGTGCCAGCAGTGCTTGGGGGGCGGAATACAATGAGCAGTTCTTC. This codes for CASSAWGAEYNEQFF.

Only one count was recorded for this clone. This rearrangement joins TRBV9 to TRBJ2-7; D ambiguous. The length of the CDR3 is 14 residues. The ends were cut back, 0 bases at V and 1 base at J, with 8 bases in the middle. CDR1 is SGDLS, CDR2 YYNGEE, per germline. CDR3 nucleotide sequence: TGTGCCAGCAGCGTAGTTTCGACTTCCTACGAGCAGTACTTC. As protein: CASSVVSTSYEQYF.

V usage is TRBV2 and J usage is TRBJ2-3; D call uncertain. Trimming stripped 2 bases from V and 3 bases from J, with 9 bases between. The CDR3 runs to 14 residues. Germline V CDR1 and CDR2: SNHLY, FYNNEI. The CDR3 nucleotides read TGTGCCAGCAGTGAAATATGGGGTACAGATACGCAGTATTTT. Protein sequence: CASSEIWGTDTQYF.

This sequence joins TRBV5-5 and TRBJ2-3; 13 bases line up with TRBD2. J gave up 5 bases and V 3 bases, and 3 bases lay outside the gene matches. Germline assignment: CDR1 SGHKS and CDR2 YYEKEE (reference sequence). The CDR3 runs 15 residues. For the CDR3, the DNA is TGTGCCAGCAGCTGGAGGACTAGCGGGAGAGATACGCAGTATTTT. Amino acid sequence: CASSWRTSGRDTQYF.

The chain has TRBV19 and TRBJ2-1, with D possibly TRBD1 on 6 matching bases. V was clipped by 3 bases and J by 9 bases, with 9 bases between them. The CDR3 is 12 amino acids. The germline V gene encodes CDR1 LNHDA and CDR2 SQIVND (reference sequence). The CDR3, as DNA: TGTGCCAGTAGTATGGGGGCAGGTGAGCAGTTCTTC. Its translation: CASSMGAGEQFF.

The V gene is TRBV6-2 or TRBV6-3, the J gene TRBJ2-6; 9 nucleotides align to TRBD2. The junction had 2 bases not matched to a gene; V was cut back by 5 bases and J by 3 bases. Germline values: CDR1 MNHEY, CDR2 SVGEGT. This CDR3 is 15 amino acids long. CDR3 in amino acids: CASSPLAGGANVLTF. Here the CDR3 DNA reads TGTGCCAGCAGTCCACTAGCGGGTGGGGCCAACGTCCTGACTTTC.

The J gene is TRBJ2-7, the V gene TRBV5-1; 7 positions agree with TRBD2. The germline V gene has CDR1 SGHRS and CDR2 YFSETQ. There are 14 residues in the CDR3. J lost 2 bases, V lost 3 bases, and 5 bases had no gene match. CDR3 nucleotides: TGCGCCAGCAGCTCCGGGGACTATGCCTACGAGCAGTACTTC. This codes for CASSSGDYAYEQYF.

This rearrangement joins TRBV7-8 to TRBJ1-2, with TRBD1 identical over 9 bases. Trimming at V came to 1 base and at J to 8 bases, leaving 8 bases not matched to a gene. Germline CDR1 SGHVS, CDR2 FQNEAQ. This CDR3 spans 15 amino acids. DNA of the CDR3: TGTGCCAGCAGCTTAGAGGGGACAGGGAGGGAAGGCTACACCTTC. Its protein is CASSLEGTGREGYTF.

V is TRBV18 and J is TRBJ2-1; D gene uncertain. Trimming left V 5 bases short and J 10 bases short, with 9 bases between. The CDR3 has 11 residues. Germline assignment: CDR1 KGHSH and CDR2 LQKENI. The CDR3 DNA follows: TGTGCCAGCTCAGAAGTGGGGGAGCAGTTCTTC. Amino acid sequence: CASSEVGEQFF.

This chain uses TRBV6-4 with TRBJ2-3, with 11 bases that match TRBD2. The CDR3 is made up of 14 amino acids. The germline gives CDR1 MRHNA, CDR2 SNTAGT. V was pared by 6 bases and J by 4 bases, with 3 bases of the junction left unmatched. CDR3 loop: CASRLAGESDTQYF. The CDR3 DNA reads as TGTGCCAGCAGACTAGCGGGAGAGTCAGATACGCAGTATTTT.

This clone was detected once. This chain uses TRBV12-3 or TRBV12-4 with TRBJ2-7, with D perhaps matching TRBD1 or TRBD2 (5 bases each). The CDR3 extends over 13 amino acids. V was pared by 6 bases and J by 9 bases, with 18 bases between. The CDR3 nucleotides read TGTGCCAGCAGAACCGGGGCCGGTCTAATGCAGTACTTC. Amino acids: CASRTGAGLMQYF.

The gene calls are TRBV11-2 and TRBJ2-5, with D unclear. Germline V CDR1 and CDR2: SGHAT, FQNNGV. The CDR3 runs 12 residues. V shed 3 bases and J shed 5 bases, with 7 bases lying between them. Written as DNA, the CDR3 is TGTGCCAGCAGCTTTCCTCGGGAGACCCAGTACTTC. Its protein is CASSFPRETQYF.

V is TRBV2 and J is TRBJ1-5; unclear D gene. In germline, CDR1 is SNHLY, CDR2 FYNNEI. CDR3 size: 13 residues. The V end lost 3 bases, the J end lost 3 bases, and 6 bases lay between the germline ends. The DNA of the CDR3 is TGTGCCAGCAGTGACAGCCTCAATCAGCCCCAGCATTTT. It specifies CASSDSLNQPQHF.

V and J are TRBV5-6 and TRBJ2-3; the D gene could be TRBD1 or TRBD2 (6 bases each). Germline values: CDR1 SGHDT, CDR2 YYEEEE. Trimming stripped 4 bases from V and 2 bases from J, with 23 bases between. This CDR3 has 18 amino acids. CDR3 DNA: TGTGCCAGCAGCATAGGGGGGAGAGGACAACGCAACACAGATACGCAGTATTTT. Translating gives CASSIGGRGQRNTDTQYF.

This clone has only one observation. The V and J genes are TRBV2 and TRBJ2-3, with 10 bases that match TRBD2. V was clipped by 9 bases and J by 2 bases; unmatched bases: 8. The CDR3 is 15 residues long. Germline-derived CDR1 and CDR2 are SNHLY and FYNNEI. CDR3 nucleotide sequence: TGTGCCAGTTCCACTAGCGGGGCACACACAGATACGCAGTATTTT. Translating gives CASSTSGAHTDTQYF. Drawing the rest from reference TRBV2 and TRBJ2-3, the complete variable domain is EPEVTQTPSHQVTQMGQEVILRCVPISNHLYFYWYRQILGQKVEFLVSFYNNEISEKSEIFDDQFSVERPDGSNFTLKIRSTKLEDSAMYFCASSTSGAHTDTQYFGPGTRLTVL.

Here the CDR3 DNA reads TGTGCCAGCAGTTACTCGCAGGGAGGCACCGGGGAGCTGTTTTTT. Translating it yields CASSYSQGGTGELFF. The chain is built from TRBV6-5 and TRBJ2-2; TRBD2 might be the D (6 bases). CDR1 is MNHEY, CDR2 SVGAGI, per germline. The ends were cut back, 0 bases at V and 4 bases at J, with 9 bases in the middle. This CDR3 comprises 15 residues.

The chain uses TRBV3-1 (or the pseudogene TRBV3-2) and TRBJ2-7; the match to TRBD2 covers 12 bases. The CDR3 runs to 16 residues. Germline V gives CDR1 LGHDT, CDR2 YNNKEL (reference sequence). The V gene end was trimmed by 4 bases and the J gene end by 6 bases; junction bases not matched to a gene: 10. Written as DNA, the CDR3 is TGTGCCAGCAGCCCCGGACTAGCGGGGACTTTAGGCGAGCAGTACTTC. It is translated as CASSPGLAGTLGEQYF.

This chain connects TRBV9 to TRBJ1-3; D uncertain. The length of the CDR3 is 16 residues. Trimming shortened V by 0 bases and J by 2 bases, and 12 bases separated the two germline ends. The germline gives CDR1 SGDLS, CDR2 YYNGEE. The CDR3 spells CASSVAGGGPGNTIYF. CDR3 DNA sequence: TGTGCCAGCAGCGTAGCCGGCGGCGGACCTGGAAACACCATATATTTT.

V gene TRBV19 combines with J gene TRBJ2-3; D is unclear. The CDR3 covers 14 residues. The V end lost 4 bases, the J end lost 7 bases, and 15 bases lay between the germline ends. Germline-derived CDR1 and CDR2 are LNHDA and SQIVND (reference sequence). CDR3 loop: CASSTPGLGNTQYF. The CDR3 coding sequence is TGTGCCAGTAGTACACCCGGGCTGGGGAATACGCAGTATTTT.

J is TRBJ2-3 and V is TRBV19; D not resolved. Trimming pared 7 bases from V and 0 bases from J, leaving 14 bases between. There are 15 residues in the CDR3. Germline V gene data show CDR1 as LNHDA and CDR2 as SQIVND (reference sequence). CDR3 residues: CASKGQIASTDTQYF. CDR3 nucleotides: TGTGCCAGTAAGGGTCAGATAGCTAGCACAGATACGCAGTATTTT.

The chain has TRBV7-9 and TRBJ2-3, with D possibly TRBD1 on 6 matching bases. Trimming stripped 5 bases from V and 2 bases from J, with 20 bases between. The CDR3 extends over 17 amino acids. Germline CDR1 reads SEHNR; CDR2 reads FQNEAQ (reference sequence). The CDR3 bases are TGTGCCAGCAGCCCGGGCCCATCGGGACACATCACAGATACGCAGTATTTT. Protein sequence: CASSPGPSGHITDTQYF.

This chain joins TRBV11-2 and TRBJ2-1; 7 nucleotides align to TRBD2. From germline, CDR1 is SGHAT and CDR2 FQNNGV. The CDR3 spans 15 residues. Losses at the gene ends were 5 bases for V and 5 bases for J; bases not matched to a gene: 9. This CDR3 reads CASSPVAGLNNEQFF. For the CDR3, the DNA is TGTGCCAGCAGCCCCGTTGCGGGACTAAACAATGAGCAGTTCTTC. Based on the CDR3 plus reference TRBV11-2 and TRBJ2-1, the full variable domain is EAGVAQSPRYKIIEKRQSVAFWCNPISGHATLYWYQQILGQGPKLLIQFQNNGVVDDSQLPKDRFSAERLKGVDSTLKIQPAKLEDSAVYLCASSPVAGLNNEQFFGPGTRLTVL.

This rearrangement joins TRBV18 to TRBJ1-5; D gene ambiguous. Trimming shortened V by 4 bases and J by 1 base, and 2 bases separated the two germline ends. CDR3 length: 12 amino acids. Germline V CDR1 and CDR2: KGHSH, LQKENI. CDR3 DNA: TGTGCCAGCTCACGGAGCAATCAGCCCCAGCATTTT. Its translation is CASSRSNQPQHF.

CDR3 in DNA: TGTGCCAGCAGCCCGGCTCTTGACACCGGGGAGCTGTTTTTT. This codes for CASSPALDTGELFF. V usage is TRBV7-2 and J usage is TRBJ2-2; no firm D call. CDR3 size: 14 residues. Per the germline V gene, CDR1 is SGHTA and CDR2 is FQGNSA. The V end was cut by 5 bases, the J end by 3 bases, with 10 bases between.

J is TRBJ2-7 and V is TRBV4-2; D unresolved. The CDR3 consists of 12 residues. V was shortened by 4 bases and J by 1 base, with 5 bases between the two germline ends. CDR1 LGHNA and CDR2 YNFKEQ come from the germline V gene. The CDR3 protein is CASSRGSYEQYF. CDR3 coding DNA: TGTGCCAGCAGCCGGGGTTCCTACGAGCAGTACTTC.

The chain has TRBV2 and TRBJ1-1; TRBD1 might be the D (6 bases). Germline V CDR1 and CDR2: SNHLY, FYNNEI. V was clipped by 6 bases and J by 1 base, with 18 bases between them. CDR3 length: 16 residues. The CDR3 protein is CASSGVITGTNTEAFF. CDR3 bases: TGTGCCAGCAGCGGCGTAATTACAGGGACGAACACTGAAGCTTTCTTT.

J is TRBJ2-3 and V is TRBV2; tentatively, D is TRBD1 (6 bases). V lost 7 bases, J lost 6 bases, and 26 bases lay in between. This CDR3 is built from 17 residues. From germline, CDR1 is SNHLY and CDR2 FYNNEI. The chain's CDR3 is CASILQGPPVWADTQYF. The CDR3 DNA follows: TGTGCCAGCATCTTACAGGGCCCCCCGGTTTGGGCGGATACGCAGTATTTT.

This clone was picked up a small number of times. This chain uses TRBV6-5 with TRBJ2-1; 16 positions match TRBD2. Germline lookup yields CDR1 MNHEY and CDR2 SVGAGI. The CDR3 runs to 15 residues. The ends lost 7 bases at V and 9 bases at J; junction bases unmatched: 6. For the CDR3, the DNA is TGTGCCAGCACCGAGGGGACTAGCGGGAGGGGTGAGCAGTTCTTC. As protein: CASTEGTSGRGEQFF.